These 17 T cell receptor beta chains were sequenced from one sample in a study of cytomegalovirus exposure and HLA in healthy donors. The repertoire was sequenced with immunoSEQ multiplex PCR; TCRdb's copy has only in-frame clones and lacks some. Counted here are roughly 100,000 clones, 86% occurring once; the ten biggest clones make up 3% to 4%. Source material: PBMCs. These receptors came from a woman aged 18-35 years in good health and CMV-seropositive.

The chain carries TRBV5-1 and TRBJ2-1, with 8 bases that match TRBD2. Looked up from germline, CDR1 is SGHRS and CDR2 is YFSETQ. There are 14 residues in the CDR3. V was clipped by 6 bases and J by 5 bases; unmatched bases: 7. The CDR3 DNA follows: TGCGCCAGCACCCCCGGGACTAGGGACAATGAGCAGTTCTTC. Its protein is CASTPGTRDNEQFF.

This clone was picked up one time. J is TRBJ2-3 and V is TRBV27; 9 positions match TRBD2. V lost 6 bases, J lost 3 bases, and 4 bases stayed unmatched. Germline assignment: CDR1 MNHEY and CDR2 SMNVEV (reference sequence). The CDR3 is made up of 14 amino acids. Here the CDR3 reads CASRLAGLTDTQYF. The CDR3 bases are TGTGCCAGCAGGCTAGCGGGATTGACAGATACGCAGTATTTT.

J is TRBJ2-7 and V is TRBV5-1; D gene ambiguous. Deletions cut 2 bases from V and 2 bases from J, with 11 bases between. This CDR3 has 14 amino acids. The germline V gene encodes CDR1 SGHRS and CDR2 YFSETQ. DNA for the CDR3: TGCGCCAGCAGCTTTTACCCCTACCCCTACGAGCAGTACTTC. Translation: CASSFYPYPYEQYF.

The chain uses TRBV18 and TRBJ2-7; weak D call: TRBD1 (6 bases). V lost 2 bases and J 10 bases, leaving 18 bases between the germline ends. CDR1 and CDR2 (germline): KGHSH, LQKENI. CDR3 length equals 14 residues. CDR3 protein: CASSPSGAQYGQYF. The CDR3 DNA reads as TGTGCCAGCTCACCATCAGGGGCCCAGTACGGACAGTACTTC. Combining the CDR3 with reference TRBV18 and TRBJ2-7 gives the whole variable domain NAGVMQNPRHLVRRRGQEARLRCSPMKGHSHVYWYRQLPEEGLKFMVYLQKENIIDESGMPKERFSAEFPKEGPSILRIQQVVRGDSAAYFCASSPSGAQYGQYFGPGTRLTVT.

Here the CDR3 reads CATSRDLGDQPQHF. In DNA form, the CDR3 reads TGTGCCACCAGCAGAGACTTGGGAGATCAGCCCCAGCATTTT. V usage is TRBV15 and J usage is TRBJ1-5; D is unclear. Trimming pared 0 bases from V and 5 bases from J, leaving 8 bases between. In germline, CDR1 is LNHNV, CDR2 YYDKDF (reference sequence). The CDR3 is 14 amino acids.

This sequence joins TRBV6-1 and TRBJ2-5; 7 bases map to TRBD1. The CDR3 consists of 14 residues. Per germline, CDR1 MNHNS and CDR2 SASEGT. The V and J ends lost 2 bases and 11 bases, in that order; junction bases with no gene match: 11. The CDR3 DNA is TGTGCCAGCAGTGAATCCGACAGGGTGGGGGAGCAGTACTTC. It yields the protein CASSESDRVGEQYF.

The genes are TRBV5-1 and TRBJ1-1; D possibly corresponds to TRBD1 (6 bases). The CDR3 covers 15 residues. CDR1 and CDR2 from the germline V gene are SGHRS and YFSETQ. V lost 2 bases and J 5 bases, leaving 16 bases between the germline ends. CDR3 coding DNA: TGCGCCAGCAGCTTTGTACAGGGAGGGGAAACTGAAGCTTTCTTT. Translating gives CASSFVQGGETEAFF.

The chain recombines TRBV7-8 with TRBJ1-5; the D is unclear. The germline V gene encodes CDR1 SGHVS and CDR2 FQNEAQ. With 2 bases removed from V and 1 base from J, the gap between germline ends came to 9 bases. CDR3 length equals 15 residues. The CDR3 DNA follows: TGTGCCAGCAGCTTATGGAGTAACAGCAATCAGCCCCAGCATTTT. Translation gives CASSLWSNSNQPQHF.

The chain carries TRBV11-2 and TRBJ1-2, with 7 bases that match TRBD1. The CDR3 runs 15 residues. Losses at the gene ends were 4 bases for V and 4 bases for J; bases not matched to a gene: 9. Germline CDR1 reads SGHAT; CDR2 reads FQNNGV. The CDR3 loop is CASSSLLTGAYGYTF. The CDR3 nucleotides are TGTGCCAGCAGCTCCTTACTTACAGGGGCCTATGGCTACACCTTC.

J is TRBJ1-1 and V is TRBV7-9; possible D gene TRBD1, 5 bases. The germline gives CDR1 SEHNR, CDR2 FQNEAQ (reference sequence). The CDR3 length is 15 residues. The V end was cut by 1 base, the J end by 11 bases, with 20 bases between. This CDR3 reads CASSLDGDRAMGAFF. As DNA, the CDR3 is TGTGCCAGCAGCTTAGACGGTGACAGAGCTATGGGGGCTTTCTTT.

This clone turned up a few times. The chain recombines TRBV6-1 with TRBJ2-7; 10 bases fit TRBD1. This CDR3 is built from 14 residues. V lost 6 bases to trimming and J lost 3 bases; unmatched junction nucleotides: 5. The germline V gene encodes CDR1 MNHNS and CDR2 SASEGT. CDR3 bases: TGTGCCAGCAGATGGGACAGGGGCTTCTACGAGCAGTACTTC. Translating gives CASRWDRGFYEQYF.

The sample holds one count of this clone. The gene calls are TRBV28 and TRBJ2-2; TRBD1 aligns across 9 bases. The CDR3 is 14 amino acids. The germline CDR1 and CDR2 sequences are MDHEN and SYDVKM. After removal of 6 bases from V and 1 base from J, the junction contained 0 bases not matched to a gene. CDR3 region: CASRTGGNTGELFF. The CDR3 region has the DNA TGTGCCAGCAGGACAGGGGGGAACACCGGGGAGCTGTTTTTT.

V gene TRBV2 combines with J gene TRBJ1-2; D is possibly TRBD1 (5 bases). The ends were cut back, 7 bases at V and 4 bases at J, with 13 bases in the middle. Germline values: CDR1 SNHLY, CDR2 FYNNEI. The CDR3 loop spans 13 amino acids. The CDR3 nucleotides are TGTGCCAGCACCTGGACAAGTGGCTATGGCTACACCTTC. Protein sequence: CASTWTSGYGYTF.

The CDR3 DNA reads as TGTGCCAGCAGCCCGAGGGTGGGAGCCGTAGCTTTCTTT. Its protein is CASSPRVGAVAFF. V is TRBV9 and J is TRBJ1-1; no clear D gene. Germline V gene lookup returns CDR1 SGDLS and CDR2 YYNGEE. Trimming took 4 bases from V and 10 from J, leaving 17 bases between them. The CDR3 has 13 residues.

The V call is TRBV11-1, the J call TRBJ2-5; no clear D. CDR3 size: 12 residues. Germline lookup yields CDR1 SGHAT and CDR2 FQDESV (reference sequence). V was cut by 5 bases and J by 5 bases, with 9 bases left in between. CDR3 DNA sequence: TGTGCCAGCAGCCTTGGCCACGAGACCCAGTACTTC. This sequence encodes CASSLGHETQYF.

V usage is TRBV5-1 and J usage is TRBJ2-2, with 10 bases fitting TRBD2. CDR1 and CDR2 (germline): SGHRS, YFSETQ. This CDR3 is built from 15 residues. With V trimmed by 6 bases and J by 4 bases, 6 bases remained unmatched. The CDR3 loop is CASTTSGVSTGELFF. CDR3 nucleotide sequence: TGCGCCAGCACCACTAGCGGGGTCAGCACCGGGGAGCTGTTTTTT.

J is TRBJ1-1 and V is TRBV9; 9 bases line up with TRBD1. J gave up 4 bases and V 0 bases, and 4 bases lay outside the gene matches. The germline V gene has CDR1 SGDLS and CDR2 YYNGEE. This CDR3 is 15 amino acids long. The CDR3 spells CASSVAGQGGTEAFF. CDR3 bases: TGTGCCAGCAGCGTAGCGGGACAGGGAGGCACTGAAGCTTTCTTT. Filled out from reference TRBV9 and TRBJ1-1, the complete variable domain reads DSGVTQTPKHLITATGQRVTLRCSPRSGDLSVYWYQQSLDQGLQFLIQYYNGEERAKGNILERFSAQQFPDLHSELNLSSLELGDSALYFCASSVAGQGGTEAFFGQGTRLTVV.